The 20 T cell receptor beta chains below come from one sample, sequenced in a study of blood T cell repertoires in COVID-19. The data were produced by immunoSEQ multiplex PCR, yet TCRdb's version contains in-frame clones alone and is incomplete. The sample carries about 72,000 clones, more than 80% recorded once. The sequencing sample was made of peripheral blood. Source of these receptors: a woman of 80 years or more with active or convalescent COVID-19.

This rearrangement joins TRBV14 to TRBJ1-3; D remains ambiguous. The CDR3 is made up of 13 amino acids. Germline assignment: CDR1 SGHDN and CDR2 FVKESK. Trimming cost V 3 bases and J 1 base, with 4 bases left between them. CDR3 amino acids: CASSQASGNTIYF. The CDR3 DNA sequence: TGTGCCAGCAGCCAGGCTTCTGGAAACACCATATATTTT.

V usage is TRBV6-2 or TRBV6-3 and J usage is TRBJ1-5; 9 nucleotides align to TRBD1. Losses at the gene ends were 5 bases for V and 6 bases for J; bases not matched to a gene: 17. The CDR3 has 18 amino acids. Germline V CDR1 and CDR2: MNHEY, SVGEGT. CDR3 loop: CASSPPSFTGGIVQPQHF. The CDR3 DNA is TGTGCCAGCAGTCCGCCCTCCTTTACAGGGGGCATAGTTCAGCCCCAGCATTTT.

This clone has more than one count but fewer than ten. This chain connects TRBV6-1 to TRBJ1-5, with D possibly matching TRBD1 (6 bases). Trimming stripped 2 bases from V and 6 bases from J, with 17 bases between. Germline lookup yields CDR1 MNHNS and CDR2 SASEGT. The CDR3 runs 16 residues. The CDR3: CASSEFEGLGAQPQHF. CDR3 nucleotide sequence: TGTGCCAGCAGTGAATTTGAAGGTTTGGGGGCTCAGCCCCAGCATTTT.

The J gene is TRBJ1-2, the V gene TRBV18, with D perhaps TRBD1 (5 bases). Trimming removed 1 base at V and 2 bases at J, with 14 bases between. This CDR3 is 16 amino acids long. CDR1 is KGHSH, CDR2 LQKENI, per germline. CDR3 sequence (DNA): TGTGCCAGCTCACCACTCAACAGGTTAAACAACTATGGCTACACCTTC. Residues: CASSPLNRLNNYGYTF.

As regards this clone: Other nucleotide sequences from this sample produce the same CDR3. The gene calls are TRBV6-4 and TRBJ1-2, with a weak D call TRBD1 (5 bases). This CDR3 comprises 14 residues. Trimming took off 0 bases at V and 4 bases at J, with 9 bases between the two ends. Germline loops: CDR1 MRHNA, CDR2 SNTAGT. For the CDR3, the DNA is TGTGCCAGCAGTGACTCAGGGCAGGGCTATGGCTACACCTTC. It yields the protein CASSDSGQGYGYTF.

V gene TRBV6-2 or TRBV6-3 combines with J gene TRBJ1-4; 8 bases fit TRBD1. The V and J ends lost 4 bases and 4 bases, in that order; junction bases with no gene match: 8. The CDR3 is 16 amino acids. CDR1 and CDR2 (germline): MNHEY, SVGEGT. The CDR3: CASSSPPGQDNEKLFF. The CDR3 DNA follows: TGTGCCAGCAGTTCTCCCCCGGGACAGGATAATGAAAAACTGTTTTTT.

This chain connects TRBV4-3 to TRBJ1-1; tentative D call: TRBD1 (5 bases). The CDR3 covers 14 residues. V was cut by 2 bases and J by 0 bases, with 7 bases left in between. Germline CDR1 reads LGHNA; CDR2 reads YSLEER. The DNA for the CDR3 is TGCGCCAGCAGCCAACAGGGCTTGAACACTGAAGCTTTCTTT. Translating gives CASSQQGLNTEAFF.

J is TRBJ2-1 and V is TRBV3-1 (or the pseudogene TRBV3-2); 7 nucleotides agree with TRBD2. Looked up from germline, CDR1 is LGHDT and CDR2 is YNNKEL (reference sequence). The CDR3 consists of 14 residues. Trimming removed 4 bases from V and 6 bases from J; junction bases left unmatched: 6. CDR3 loop: CASSPRWGGNEQFF. The CDR3 nucleotides read TGTGCCAGCAGCCCTAGGTGGGGGGGCAATGAGCAGTTCTTC.

The rearrangement uses TRBV18 and TRBJ2-5; 13 bases line up with TRBD2. CDR1 and CDR2 from the germline V gene are KGHSH and LQKENI. V shed 4 bases and J 1 base; nucleotides not matched to a gene: 6. This CDR3 has 17 residues. CDR3 nucleotide sequence: TGTGCCAGCTCACGGACTAGCGGGGGCCCGTTCCAAGAGACCCAGTACTTC. Its translation: CASSRTSGGPFQETQYF.

The V and J genes are TRBV11-2 and TRBJ1-3; D gene uncertain. The V gene's germline CDR1 is SGHAT and CDR2 FQNNGV. This CDR3 comprises 16 residues. Trimming left V 0 bases short and J 0 bases short, with 9 bases between. CDR3 sequence reads: CASSLDTFTSGNTIYF. The CDR3 DNA is TGTGCCAGCAGCTTAGATACTTTCACCTCTGGAAACACCATATATTTT.

This clone was counted a single time. The chain carries TRBV10-2 and TRBJ1-4; 10 bases match TRBD1. Germline CDR1 reads WSHSY; CDR2 reads SAAADI. The V gene end was trimmed by 4 bases and the J gene end by 7 bases; junction bases not matched to a gene: 3. The CDR3 runs to 14 residues. CDR3 coding DNA: TGCGCCAGCAGTGGGGACAGGGGCGGTGAAAAACTGTTTTTT. This sequence encodes CASSGDRGGEKLFF.

The chain joins TRBV19 to TRBJ2-5, with a tentative D call TRBD1 (5 bases). This CDR3 comprises 15 residues. Trimming took 5 bases from V and 7 from J, leaving 20 bases between them. CDR1 LNHDA and CDR2 SQIVND come from the germline V gene (reference sequence). CDR3 in DNA: TGTGCCAGTAGTCCCCCCGGAAGGGGATTAGGGACCCAGTACTTC. Translating it yields CASSPPGRGLGTQYF. Drawing the rest from reference TRBV19 and TRBJ2-5, the complete variable domain is DGGITQSPKYLFRKEGQNVTLSCEQNLNHDAMYWYRQDPGQGLRLIYYSQIVNDFQKGDIAEGYSVSREKKESFPLTVTSAQKNPTAFYLCASSPPGRGLGTQYFGPGTRLLVL.

This chain connects TRBV5-4 to TRBJ2-7; a weak D match, TRBD2 (5 bases). This CDR3 spans 15 amino acids. Looked up from germline, CDR1 is SGHNT and CDR2 is YYREEE (reference sequence). Trimming took 5 bases from V and 0 from J, leaving 15 bases between them. CDR3 coding DNA: TGTGCCAGCAGTACCCCCCGGGGATCCTCCTACGAGCAGTACTTC. It specifies CASSTPRGSSYEQYF.

V usage is TRBV7-6 and J usage is TRBJ2-7; D gene uncertain. The CDR3 loop spans 20 amino acids. The germline V gene encodes CDR1 SGHVS and CDR2 FNYEAQ. The V and J ends lost 2 bases and 4 bases respectively, with 30 bases between them. DNA of the CDR3: TGTGCCAGCAGCTTAACGTACAGTATAGGAATTGGAAACAAATTGTACGAGCAGTACTTC. Translation: CASSLTYSIGIGNKLYEQYF. Full variable domain (rest looked up from reference TRBV7-6 and TRBJ2-7): GAGVSQSPRYKVTKRGQDVALRCDPISGHVSLYWYRQALGQGPEFLTYFNYEAQQDKSGLPNDRFSAERPEGSISTLTIQRTEQRDSAMYRCASSLTYSIGIGNKLYEQYFGPGTRLTVT.

The chain joins TRBV18 to TRBJ2-7; tentative D call: TRBD1 (7 bases). Trimming stripped 3 bases from V and 7 bases from J, with 13 bases between. The CDR3 covers 13 residues. Germline V CDR1 and CDR2: KGHSH, LQKENI. Here the CDR3 reads CASSPSGGREQYF. CDR3 nucleotide sequence: TGTGCCAGCTCACCGTCAGGGGGGAGGGAGCAGTACTTC.

V gene TRBV7-2 combines with J gene TRBJ1-2, with D maybe TRBD1 (5 bases). The ends were cut back, 6 bases at V and 7 bases at J, with 21 bases in the middle. Germline V gene sequence: CDR1 SGHTA, CDR2 FQGNSA. This CDR3 comprises 15 residues. CDR3 DNA: TGTGCCAGCAGTCCACGGGCAGGGCTGGATATTGGCTACACCTTC. It encodes CASSPRAGLDIGYTF.

This clone qualifies as medium-sized. The chain has TRBV27 and TRBJ2-5; D gene uncertain. The germline V gene encodes CDR1 MNHEY and CDR2 SMNVEV (reference sequence). Trimming took 3 bases from V and 5 from J, leaving 19 bases between them. The CDR3 has 16 residues. The CDR3 DNA reads TGTGCCAGCAGTTTTGGTGCAGCCGAGGTTGGGGAGACCCAGTACTTC. Translating gives CASSFGAAEVGETQYF.

The V gene is TRBV10-3, the J gene TRBJ1-2; perhaps TRBD1 as D (6 bases). The CDR3 length is 15 residues. The V gene lost 2 bases and the J gene lost 8 bases, with 18 bases spanning the gap. Germline assignment: CDR1 ENHRY and CDR2 SYGVKD. CDR3 loop: CAISEAVTGLGGYTF. The CDR3 DNA is TGTGCCATCAGTGAGGCCGTTACAGGGCTGGGAGGCTACACCTTC.

CDR3 sequence reads: CASSPNVGQGQGHTEAFF. The CDR3 nucleotides read TGTGCCAGCTCACCAAACGTCGGCCAGGGTCAAGGACACACTGAAGCTTTCTTT. The chain combines TRBV18 with TRBJ1-1; tentatively, D is TRBD1 (5 bases). Germline lookup yields CDR1 KGHSH and CDR2 LQKENI. With 2 bases removed from V and 3 bases from J, the gap between germline ends came to 22 bases. There are 18 residues in the CDR3.

The rearrangement links TRBV3-1 (or the pseudogene TRBV3-2) to TRBJ1-1; 10 bases match TRBD1. Germline lookup yields CDR1 LGHDT and CDR2 YNNKEL (reference sequence). Losses at the gene ends were 1 base for V and 6 bases for J; bases not matched to a gene: 2. The CDR3 has 14 residues. The CDR3 DNA sequence: TGTGCCAGCAGCCAAGGGGACAGGGGAGCTGAAGCTTTCTTT. This codes for CASSQGDRGAEAFF.